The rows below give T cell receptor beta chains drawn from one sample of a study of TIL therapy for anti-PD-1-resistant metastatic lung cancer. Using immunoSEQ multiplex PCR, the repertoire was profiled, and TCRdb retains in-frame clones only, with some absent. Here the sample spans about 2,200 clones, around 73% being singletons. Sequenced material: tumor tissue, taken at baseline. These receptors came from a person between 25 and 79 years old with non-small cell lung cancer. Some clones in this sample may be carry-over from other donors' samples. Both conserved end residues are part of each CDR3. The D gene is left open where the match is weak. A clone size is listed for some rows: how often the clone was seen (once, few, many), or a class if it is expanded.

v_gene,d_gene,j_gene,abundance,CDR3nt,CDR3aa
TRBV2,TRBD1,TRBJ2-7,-,TGTGCCAGCAGTACCGGGACAGGGGTATACGAGCAGTACTTC,CASSTGTGVYEQYF
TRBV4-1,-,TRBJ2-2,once,TGCGCCAGCAGCCAAGACAGGAACACCGGGGAGCTGTTTTTT,CASSQDRNTGELFF
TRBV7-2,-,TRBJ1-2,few,TGTGCCAGCAGCCCCTCTGTGGGAGGTCGTGGCTACACCTTC,CASSPSVGGRGYTF
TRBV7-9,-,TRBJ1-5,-,TGTGCCAGCAGCTTAGGGGGATATAGCAATCAGCCCCAGCATTTT,CASSLGGYSNQPQHF
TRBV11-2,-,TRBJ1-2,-,TGTGCCAGCAGCTTACGAGGGGGACAATACTATGGCTACACCTTC,CASSLRGGQYYGYTF
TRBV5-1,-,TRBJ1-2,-,TGCGCCAGCAGCCCCGCCAGGGGTGAAAAGGAAGGCTACACCTTC,CASSPARGEKEGYTF
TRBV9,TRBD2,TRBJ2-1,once,TGTGCCAGCAGCGAGCGGACTAGCGGGGACTACAATGAGCAGTTCTTC,CASSERTSGDYNEQFF
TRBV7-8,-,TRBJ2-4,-,TGTGCCAGCAGCACCACCAGGGGAGGGAAAAACATTCAGTACTTC,CASSTTRGGKNIQYF
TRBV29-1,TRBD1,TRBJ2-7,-,TGCAGCGTTTCGGGACAGGGGAGCTCCTACGAGCAGTACTTC,CSVSGQGSSYEQYF
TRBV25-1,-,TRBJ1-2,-,TGTGCCAGCAGAGGGGGACATAAAAGCTATGGCTACACCTTC,CASRGGHKSYGYTF
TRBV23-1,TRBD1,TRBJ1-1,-,TGCGCCAGCGGCGAAAAGGGACAGGAGGTTCAGGTAGCTTTCTTT,CASGEKGQEVQVAFF
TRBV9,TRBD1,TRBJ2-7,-,TGTGCCAGCACCGGGACAGGGGTCCGAGAGCAGTACTTC,CASTGTGVREQYF
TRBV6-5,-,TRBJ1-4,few,TGTGCCAGCAGTTACAGGGCAACTAATGAAAAACTGTTTTTT,CASSYRATNEKLFF
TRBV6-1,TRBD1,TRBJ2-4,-,TGTGCCAGCAGAACCGGGACAGATATAAACATTCAGTACTTC,CASRTGTDINIQYF
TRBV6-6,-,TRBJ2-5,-,TGTGCCAGCAGCACCCAAGGGACCCAGTACTTC,CASSTQGTQYF
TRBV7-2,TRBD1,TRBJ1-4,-,TGTGCCAGCAGCATACAAGGCACAGGGGGGGGTGAAAAACTGTTTTTT,CASSIQGTGGGEKLFF